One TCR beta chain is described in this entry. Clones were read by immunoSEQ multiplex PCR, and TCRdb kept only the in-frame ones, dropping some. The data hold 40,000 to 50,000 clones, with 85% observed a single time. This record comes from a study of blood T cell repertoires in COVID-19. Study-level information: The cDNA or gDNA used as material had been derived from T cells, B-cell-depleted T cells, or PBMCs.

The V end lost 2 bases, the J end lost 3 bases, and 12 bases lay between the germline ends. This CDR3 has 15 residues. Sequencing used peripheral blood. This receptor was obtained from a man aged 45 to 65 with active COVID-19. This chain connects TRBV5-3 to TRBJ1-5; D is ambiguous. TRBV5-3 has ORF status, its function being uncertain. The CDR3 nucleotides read TGTGCCAGAAGCTTTATTGCGGGAATCAATCAGCCCCAGCATTTT. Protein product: CARSFIAGINQPQHF.